The 31 T cell receptor beta chains presented below share a single source sample, sequenced in a study of cytomegalovirus exposure and HLA in healthy donors. The PCR had 60 Vbeta and 13 Jbeta primers. Measured with immunoSEQ multiplex PCR; TCRdb has only the in-frame clones, and not every one. The sample holds 150,000 to 200,000 clones, about 80% seen once. Material for sequencing was PBMCs. The receptor source for this set is a woman younger than 30 in good health and CMV-seropositive.

The V call is TRBV15, the J call TRBJ1-4; maybe TRBD1 (5 bases). The CDR3 is made up of 15 amino acids. The germline gives CDR1 LNHNV, CDR2 YYDKDF (reference sequence). With 1 base removed from V and 8 bases from J, the gap between germline ends came to 14 bases. The CDR3 region is CATSRGQGLWEKLFF. As DNA, the CDR3 is TGTGCCACCAGCAGAGGGCAGGGCCTTTGGGAAAAACTGTTTTTT.

This chain links TRBV5-1 with TRBJ2-3; no clear D gene. This CDR3 has 14 residues. Germline V gene lookup returns CDR1 SGHRS and CDR2 YFSETQ. V lost 0 bases, J lost 5 bases, and 10 bases lay in between. This chain's CDR3 is CASSLERAKDTQYF. In nucleotides, the CDR3 is TGCGCCAGCAGCTTGGAGCGTGCGAAAGATACGCAGTATTTT.

This chain links TRBV5-1 with TRBJ1-2; no clear D gene. Germline CDR1 and CDR2: SGHRS and YFSETQ. Deletions cut 4 bases from V and 6 bases from J, with 13 bases between. This CDR3 has 13 amino acids. Here the CDR3 DNA reads TGCGCCAGCAGCGGAGACGGCCTCGATGGCTACACCTTC. This translates into CASSGDGLDGYTF. Full variable domain (rest looked up from reference TRBV5-1 and TRBJ1-2): KAGVTQTPRYLIKTRGQQVTLSCSPISGHRSVSWYQQTPGQGLQFLFEYFSETQRNKGNFPGRFSGRQFSNSRSEMNVSTLELGDSALYLCASSGDGLDGYTFGSGTRLTVV.

About this clone itself: This CDR3 is also generated by other DNA sequences in the sample. The rearrangement uses TRBV7-2 and TRBJ2-1, with D tentatively TRBD2 (5 bases). CDR1 and CDR2 (germline): SGHTA, FQGNSA. Trimming removed 3 bases from V and 10 bases from J, with 13 bases in between. The CDR3 is 13 residues long. The CDR3 is CASSFQDSDEQFF. The CDR3 DNA sequence: TGTGCCAGCAGCTTCCAGGATAGCGACGAGCAGTTCTTC.

V usage is TRBV11-1 and J usage is TRBJ2-7; 11 bases map to TRBD2. The CDR3 loop spans 18 amino acids. V lost 2 bases and J lost 0; bases outside the gene matches: 9. The germline CDR1 and CDR2 sequences are SGHAT and FQDESV (reference sequence). CDR3 region: CASSLRWTSGLSSYEQYF. The DNA of the CDR3 is TGTGCCAGCAGCTTAAGGTGGACTAGCGGGCTTAGCTCCTACGAGCAGTACTTC.

V and J are TRBV20-1 and TRBJ1-1, with unresolved D. V was pared by 5 bases and J by 1 base, with 5 bases between. CDR3 length: 11 residues. Germline-derived CDR1 and CDR2 are DFQATT and SNEGSKA (reference sequence). The CDR3 DNA reads TGCAGTGCTGCGAGGAACACTGAAGCTTTCTTT. Protein: CSAARNTEAFF.

This rearrangement joins TRBV5-6 to TRBJ1-3; 9 bases are a match to TRBD1. The trim removed 1 base at V and 1 base at J, leaving 6 bases unmatched. CDR1 and CDR2 (germline): SGHDT, YYEEEE. This CDR3 is built from 17 residues. The CDR3 spells CASSLLGTGRSGNTIYF. In DNA, the CDR3 is TGTGCCAGCAGCTTGCTAGGGACAGGGCGGTCTGGAAACACCATATATTTT.

This clone was counted once. The V and J genes are TRBV12-5 and TRBJ1-5; a weak D match, TRBD1 (6 bases). The germline V gene has CDR1 LGHNT and CDR2 FRNRAP. CDR3 length: 14 residues. This chain's CDR3 is CASRAGAPPWAQHF. The CDR3 DNA follows: TGTGCATCACGGGCAGGGGCCCCACCATGGGCCCAGCATTTT.

CDR3 sequence reads: CASSGGGGNTEAFF. The DNA of the CDR3 is TGTGCCAGCAGTGGAGGGGGGGGGAACACTGAAGCTTTCTTT. The V and J genes are TRBV2 and TRBJ1-1, with D possibly being TRBD1 (6 bases). Trimming removed 4 bases from V and 1 base from J, with 10 bases in between. CDR3 size: 14 residues. CDR1 is SNHLY, CDR2 FYNNEI, per germline.

This rearrangement joins TRBV27 to TRBJ1-1; weak D call: TRBD1 (6 bases). V gave up 1 base and J gave up 4 bases, with 16 bases separating them. The germline CDR1 and CDR2 sequences are MNHEY and SMNVEV (reference sequence). The CDR3 runs 16 residues. The CDR3 DNA reads TGTGCCAGCAGTTTATATCGGGGGGCGCTGTCCACTGAAGCTTTCTTT. Its protein product is CASSLYRGALSTEAFF.

The rearrangement links TRBV7-2 to TRBJ2-7; 7 nucleotides match TRBD1. J lost 4 bases, V lost 2 bases, and 8 bases had no gene match. From germline, CDR1 is SGHTA and CDR2 FQGNSA. CDR3 length: 15 amino acids. CDR3 in amino acids: CASSLRAGGRYEQYV. The CDR3 coding sequence is TGTGCCAGCAGCTTACGGGCAGGGGGAAGATACGAGCAGTACGTC.

The chain has TRBV10-3 and TRBJ2-3; 7 positions match TRBD2. This CDR3 contains 16 residues. Germline CDR1 is ENHRY and CDR2 is SYGVKD. Germline trimming cut 8 bases from V and 1 base from J; bases unmatched to any gene: 12. The CDR3 DNA reads as TGTGCCATCGGAGTACAAAAGGCGGGGGGCACAGATACGCAGTATTTT. This gives the protein CAIGVQKAGGTDTQYF.

This clone occurred a few times. CDR3 DNA sequence: TGTGCCAGCAGCTTAGCGGGGAGAATGAGCACAGATACGCAGTATTTT. It specifies CASSLAGRMSTDTQYF. The V and J genes are TRBV11-2 and TRBJ2-3; tentatively, D is TRBD2 (5 bases). The V gene's germline CDR1 is SGHAT and CDR2 FQNNGV. The V end was cut by 1 base, the J end by 0 bases, with 11 bases between. The CDR3 is made up of 16 amino acids.

This clone appeared a few times. This chain connects TRBV7-2 to TRBJ1-1; D may be TRBD1 (5 bases). There are 15 residues in the CDR3. Germline V gene lookup returns CDR1 SGHTA and CDR2 FQGNSA. The V end lost 5 bases, the J end lost 0 bases, and 13 bases lay between the germline ends. The CDR3 sequence: CASSLRGVMNTEAFF. The CDR3 region has the DNA TGTGCCAGCAGCCTTCGGGGGGTTATGAACACTGAAGCTTTCTTT.

In regard to this clone: At the DNA level, this CDR3 is encoded by other sequences in the same sample as well. The chain recombines TRBV7-9 with TRBJ1-1; D may be TRBD1 (6 bases). V was pared by 1 base and J by 3 bases, with 9 bases between. Germline V lookup: CDR1 SEHNR, CDR2 FQNEAQ (reference sequence). There are 14 residues in the CDR3. Written as DNA, the CDR3 is TGTGCCAGCAGCTTAGTCGGGGGGCACACTGAAGCTTTCTTT. It codes for CASSLVGGHTEAFF.

CDR3 sequence reads: CASSSGVSGNGYTF. CDR3 nucleotides: TGTGCCAGCAGCTCTGGGGTGTCCGGGAATGGCTACACCTTC. The chain combines TRBV5-5 with TRBJ1-2; D call uncertain. CDR3 length equals 14 residues. V lost 3 bases and J 6 bases, leaving 15 bases between the germline ends. CDR1 is SGHKS and CDR2 is YYEKEE in the germline V gene (reference sequence).

The chain uses TRBV27 and TRBJ1-1, with 7 bases matching TRBD1. Germline V gene lookup returns CDR1 MNHEY and CDR2 SMNVEV (reference sequence). V dropped 0 bases and J dropped 4; count of bases not matched to a gene: 2. The CDR3 runs to 14 residues. The CDR3 DNA sequence: TGTGCCAGCAGTTTATCCCAGGGGGGCACTGAAGCTTTCTTT. Amino acids: CASSLSQGGTEAFF.

The chain recombines TRBV18 with TRBJ1-1, with D perhaps matching TRBD1 (5 bases). Trimming took off 1 base at V and 1 base at J, with 7 bases between the two ends. CDR3 length: 14 amino acids. Per the germline V gene, CDR1 is KGHSH and CDR2 is LQKENI. The CDR3 region is CASSPLTENTEAFF. In DNA, the CDR3 is TGTGCCAGCTCACCACTGACAGAGAACACTGAAGCTTTCTTT.

This clone was seen more than once but under ten times. This rearrangement joins TRBV5-6 to TRBJ1-6; 7 bases align to TRBD1. J was trimmed by 2 bases and V by 1 base; bases with no gene match: 9. Germline assignment: CDR1 SGHDT and CDR2 YYEEEE. This CDR3 contains 18 residues. The CDR3 here is CASSLPQGKGAYNSPLHF. As DNA, the CDR3 is TGTGCCAGCAGCTTGCCACAGGGGAAAGGTGCCTATAATTCACCCCTCCACTTT.

The chain employs TRBV6-1 and TRBJ1-2; perhaps TRBD1 as D (6 bases). The length of the CDR3 is 12 residues. Germline lookup yields CDR1 MNHNS and CDR2 SASEGT. V was cut by 5 bases and J by 7 bases, with 11 bases left in between. The CDR3 sequence: CASSKGQSGYTF. The CDR3, as DNA: TGTGCCAGCAGTAAAGGACAGTCTGGCTACACCTTC.

This clone was recorded a few times. The V call is TRBV11-2, the J call TRBJ1-2; D possibly corresponds to TRBD1 (5 bases). The V and J ends lost 5 bases and 5 bases respectively, with 15 bases between them. The CDR3 consists of 14 residues. CDR1 is SGHAT and CDR2 is FQNNGV in the germline V gene. The CDR3 loop reads CASSQYIGGYGYTF. The CDR3 nucleotides are TGTGCCAGCAGCCAATATATCGGGGGTTATGGCTACACCTTC.

The genes are TRBV5-1 and TRBJ2-2; 13 positions match TRBD2. V dropped 4 bases and J dropped 7; count of bases not matched to a gene: 7. The germline V gene has CDR1 SGHRS and CDR2 YFSETQ. The CDR3 is made up of 16 amino acids. As DNA, the CDR3 is TGCGCCAGCAGCCCCACTAGCGGGGGGGCCAACGGGGAGCTGTTTTTT. Translation: CASSPTSGGANGELFF. The variable domain in full, completed from reference TRBV5-1 and TRBJ2-2, reads KAGVTQTPRYLIKTRGQQVTLSCSPISGHRSVSWYQQTPGQGLQFLFEYFSETQRNKGNFPGRFSGRQFSNSRSEMNVSTLELGDSALYLCASSPTSGGANGELFFGEGSRLTVL.

The V gene is TRBV2, the J gene TRBJ2-3, with 9 bases lining up with TRBD2. Germline lookup yields CDR1 SNHLY and CDR2 FYNNEI. The CDR3 runs to 16 residues. V lost 5 bases, J lost 2 bases, and 8 bases stayed unmatched. Here the CDR3 reads CASSPRAGGLTDTQYF. The CDR3 bases are TGTGCCAGCAGTCCAAGAGCGGGGGGTCTCACAGATACGCAGTATTTT.

V gene TRBV21-1 combines with J gene TRBJ2-4; the listed D gene, TRBD2, was not tested against the DNA. TRBV21-1 is a recognized pseudogene. The CDR3 covers 12 residues. The CDR3 region is CASSKVRGFQYF. The CDR3 DNA sequence: TGTGCCAGCAGCAAAGTCCGAGGGTTTCAGTACTTC.

This rearrangement joins TRBV6-1 to TRBJ1-3; perhaps TRBD1 as D (5 bases). The CDR3 length is 16 residues. Germline loops: CDR1 MNHNS, CDR2 SASEGT. Trimming pared 2 bases from V and 5 bases from J, leaving 16 bases between. CDR3 coding DNA: TGTGCCAGCAGTGAATTGTGGGGCTACCCGAGAAACACCATATATTTT. This gives the protein CASSELWGYPRNTIYF.

The V gene is TRBV7-3, the J gene TRBJ1-5; 10 bases match TRBD1. Trimming took 5 bases from V and 4 from J; bases not matched to a gene: 8. The CDR3 length is 16 residues. Germline V gene sequence: CDR1 SGHTA, CDR2 FQGTGA. CDR3 loop: CASSPTDRGENQPQHF. CDR3 nucleotides: TGTGCCAGCAGCCCTACGGACAGGGGGGAGAATCAGCCCCAGCATTTT. Full variable domain (missing parts from reference TRBV7-3 and TRBJ1-5): GAGVSQTPSNKVTEKGKYVELRCDPISGHTALYWYRQSLGQGPEFLIYFQGTGAADDSGLPNDRFFAVRPEGSVSTLKIQRTERGDSAVYLCASSPTDRGENQPQHFGDGTRLSIL.

The chain recombines TRBV29-1 with TRBJ1-1, with D uncertain. This CDR3 region has 13 residues. Germline V lookup: CDR1 SQVTM, CDR2 ANQGSEA. Trimming took 7 bases from V and 3 from J, leaving 15 bases between them. The DNA for the CDR3 is TGCAGCGCCGCGCGGGCCCGGGACACTGAAGCTTTCTTT. Translating gives CSAARARDTEAFF.

The chain couples TRBV7-9 to TRBJ1-2; 9 positions match TRBD1. CDR1 and CDR2 from the germline V gene are SEHNR and FQNEAQ (reference sequence). The CDR3 loop spans 14 amino acids. J gave up 8 bases and V 4 bases, and 8 bases lay outside the gene matches. The CDR3, as DNA: TGTGCCAGCAGCTCCTACAGGGGGCTGGGCGGCTACACCTTC. Translation: CASSSYRGLGGYTF.

With respect to this clone: The junction departs from germline at one end; a sequencing error may be responsible. The chain employs TRBV28 and TRBJ2-4; 10 bases are shared with TRBD1. CDR1 is MDHEN, CDR2 SYDVKM, per germline. The CDR3 spans 17 residues. CDR3 nucleotide sequence: TGTGCCAGCAGTTGGACAGGGGGGGAGAGGGGCAAAAACAGTCAGTACTTC. Its translation: CASSWTGGERGKNSQYF.

The chain recombines TRBV30 with TRBJ2-7, with TRBD1 matching 9 bases. Germline-derived CDR1 and CDR2 are GTSNPN and SVGIG (reference sequence). V lost 0 bases to trimming and J lost 6 bases; unmatched junction nucleotides: 9. The CDR3 contains 15 residues. CDR3 bases: TGTGCCTGGAGTGTAAAACTTGGGACAGGGTCCGAGCAGTACGTC. This gives the protein CAWSVKLGTGSEQYV.

This chain joins TRBV11-2 and TRBJ2-3, with a possible D match to TRBD2 (5 bases). Germline values: CDR1 SGHAT, CDR2 FQNNGV. CDR3 size: 14 residues. V shed 7 bases and J shed 4 bases, with 15 bases lying between them. Here the CDR3 reads CASTTDWNSDTQYF. CDR3 DNA: TGTGCCAGCACTACGGACTGGAACTCAGATACGCAGTATTTT.